This T cell receptor (beta chain) is drawn from a study of CD8 T cells in Susac syndrome. Study-level results: The study recognized that the number of individuals in its TCR sequencing and HLA analysis was relatively small.

The CDR3 is made up of 13 amino acids. Germline values: CDR1 MNHEY, CDR2 SMNVEV (reference sequence). Deletions cut 5 bases from V and 3 bases from J, with 10 bases between. Random hexamers served to reverse transcribe roughly 0.45 to 1 ug RNA. TCRdb reprocessed the immunoSEQ multiplex PCR reads via MiXCR and lists one record per CDR3 protein. This table has about 140,000 distinct CDR3 sequences, 94% appearing once. Notes on this clonotype: Its target is unknown.

Input material: CD8+ T cells from PBMCs. The receptor comes from a human donor in good health. The V call is TRBV27, the J call TRBJ1-2; D gene ambiguous. The CDR3 nucleotides read TGTGCCAGCAGTAATGGTGTGTACTATGGCTACACCTTC. Amino acids: CASSNGVYYGYTF.